A single T cell receptor beta chain is shown here with its context. This clone appeared once. The clone's antigen remains unknown. Base qualities are missing; no much larger clone stands one base away. For the CD8 naive samples, CD45RO-negative cells were positively selected for CCR7, yielding a CD45RA+CCR7+ population from which TemRA cells were excluded. Donors were healthy HIV-negative adults with no recently reported acute infections or vaccinations. Only Caucasian adults living in Nashville, Tennessee, USA were represented among the donors. Blood was collected by leukapheresis, and PBMCs were isolated by Ficoll-Histopaque density gradient centrifugation and then cryopreserved in liquid nitrogen vapor phase. Analytical flow cytometry was used to check the purity and quantity of every magnetically sorted T cell population. Genomic DNA was isolated from every sorted fraction and measured by UV absorbance on a Nanodrop 2000c.

TCR CDR3 regions were amplified from genomic DNA by multiplex PCR using the deep immunoSEQ assay. Extracted genomic DNA from each cell subset was spread evenly across all wells of several immunoSEQ 96-well plates, with each plate serving as a replicate. Each replicate PCR for sorted subsets received about 220 ng genomic DNA, equal to about 30,000 T cell genomes. Purified libraries were quantified with a Qubit 3.0 fluorometer, sized on a Bioanalyzer 2100, and re-quantified with the KAPA Library Quantification kit. Every immunoSEQ 96-well plate was sequenced on a separate single-read 150-cycle Illumina NextSeq 550 flow cell. The study's processing was this. Because only junctional sequences without quality scores were contained in the immunoSEQ output, filtering matching that applied to full-length reads could not be performed. Sequences were annotated with PyIR, a Python wrapper for IgBLAST v1.9, and V/J genes and CDR3 were assigned using IMGT germline references. Any read was removed if the V/J assignment was weak (E-value above 1e-6), the CDR3 was missing, or the read contained stop codons, out-of-frame junctions, or ambiguous translated residues. A V3J clonotype was defined by an identical inferred V gene, J gene, and CDR3 amino acid sequence. Percentage overlap between repertoires was computed as shared unique clonotypes divided by the size of the smaller repertoire. Three approaches were used to assess repertoire richness: RTK rarefaction, the Chao1 estimator, and Recon v2.1 estimates of unobserved clonotypes. Generation probabilities were computed with OLGA for all TCRbeta clonotypes obtained by the gDNA method from four donors. TCRdb mirrors the immuneACCESS table, restricted to in-frame sequences. Some clones are absent from its copies; in checked studies, under half trace to an unresolved V gene, and the reason for the others is unknown. That table gives V, J and clone size, and the DNA gave D and trimming. This sample has some 2 million clones in its table, and over 85% of those were observed once. The biggest ten clones account for 1.2% of the sample.

This sample is drawn from a study of shared clonotypes between healthy human individuals (dated by TCRdb to 2018 to 2021). Study-wide context: The cohort comprised two women and three men aged 18 to 49 years. For each donor, three plates each were used for CD4 naive and CD4 memory, two plates were used for CD8 naive, and one plate was used for CD8 memory. The study deeply sequenced blood TCR repertoires of five healthy adults to estimate repertoire size and the extent of clonotype sharing between individuals. Libraries were prepared and TCR repertoires were sequenced by different laboratories using diverse techniques, in order to increase sequencing depth and limit assay-specific biases. Each donor's leukapheresis produced roughly between roughly 0.85 and 9.5 billion PBMCs.

Study-wide findings and limitations: Pairwise subsampling led to the expectation that sequencing depth would affect the degree of clonotype sharing among donors. Higher generation probabilities were observed for clonotypes shared by all four sorted-subset donors than for non-shared clonotypes. Sampling was restricted to blood, and TCR repertoires in tissues likely differ from the TCR repertoires found in blood. Naive subsets generally had larger estimated clonotype richness than memory subsets. Because the study included only a small number of donors, the genetic and exposure-history diversity represented was limited. Even with the large sequencing depth, rarefaction of the sorted-subset datasets indicated that sequencing was incomplete. Across four donors, around 5% of naive CD4, 3.5% of naive CD8, around 2.5% of memory CD4, and 0.3% to 0.45% of memory CD8 clonotypes were shared.

The CDR3 holds 13 amino acids from the cysteine to the phenylalanine. The sequence is cut down to CDR3 DNA, 39 bases in frame from base 1. V and J are truncated by 1 base and 5 bases respectively, leaving an intervening sequence of 7 bases. CDR1 SEHNR and CDR2 FQNEAQ were looked up in the germline V gene (reference sequence). The sequence came from a man aged 18 to 29 in good health. The sample comprised naive CD8+ T cells sorted from blood. The cell subset or site label, as the study defines it: CD45RA+CCR7+. The V gene is TRBV7-9 and the J gene is TRBJ2-3; no D gene can be assigned with confidence. The nucleotide sequence reads as follows: TGTGCCAGCAGCTTAGGTCCCTTAGATACGCAGTATTTT. Its amino acids are CASSLGPLDTQYF.